A selection of T cell receptor beta chains follows, all from one sample in a study of T cells in Graves' hyperthyroidism and ophthalmopathy. One entry per CDR3 protein results from TCRdb running MiXCR on the multiplex PCR reads. The sample includes about 560,000 distinct CDR3 sequences, 16% seen only once; the top ten take approximately 18%. Specimen: blood. The origin of the receptors is a woman aged 18-29 years with Graves' hyperthyroidism. Each CDR3 is given with its conserved first and last residue. Fields, in order: V gene, clone size, CDR3 protein. Some rows mark clone size as missing; the rest say once, few, many or name a class of expanded clone.

V: TRBV20-1
size: many
CDR3: CSARDLREVNEQFF

V: TRBV24-1
size: few
CDR3: CATSFNEELFF

V: TRBV7-9
size: many
CDR3: CASSLGGAFSYNEQFF

V: TRBV12-3/TRBV12-4
size: many
CDR3: CASSLGVAGTEAFF

V: TRBV11-2
size: few
CDR3: CASSLSRAGATGETQYF

V: TRBV12-3/TRBV12-4
size: .
CDR3: CASSLRGGQTQYF

V: TRBV19
size: .
CDR3: CASRRQGANQPQHF

V: TRBV4-3
size: .
CDR3: CASSRQRGTVNFEQYF

V: TRBV12-3/TRBV12-4
size: few
CDR3: CASSLNLEAYNSPLHF

V: TRBV3-1
size: few
CDR3: CASTSGRDEQYF

V: TRBV20-1
size: few
CDR3: CSARVRDYGYTF

V: TRBV6-2/TRBV6-3
size: many
CDR3: CASSYSGTSSYNEQFF

V: TRBV27
size: many
CDR3: CASSLYEGTTEAFF

V: TRBV5-6
size: many
CDR3: CASRTQGGNEKLFF

V: TRBV20-1
size: many
CDR3: CSAGGGRGRIQPQHF

V: TRBV11-1
size: many
CDR3: CASSATGRGNTEAFF

V: TRBV27
size: .
CDR3: CASRLGGQSFYGYTF

V: TRBV25-1
size: many
CDR3: CASSEGRDTGELFF

V: TRBV7-2
size: few
CDR3: CASSSPRAGTKNIQYF

V: TRBV29-1
size: .
CDR3: CSVVGSYYEQYF

V: TRBV9
size: .
CDR3: CASSPKLAGASTDTQYF

V: TRBV12-3/TRBV12-4
size: many
CDR3: CASSSGEGDTGELFF

V: TRBV5-5
size: many
CDR3: CASSLRGTAGNQPQHF

V: TRBV20-1
size: .
CDR3: CSAHPSGGADTQYF

V: TRBV7-8
size: many
CDR3: CASSSGVVDTQYF

V: TRBV20-1
size: many
CDR3: CSAQRERGAYTDTQYF

V: TRBV20-1
size: many
CDR3: CSATAGGDYNEQFF

V: TRBV4-2
size: few
CDR3: CASSQDRTSAPSYEQYF

V: TRBV29-1
size: .
CDR3: CSVESFSGTEYGYTF

V: TRBV27
size: many
CDR3: CASSSTSGRGYF

V: TRBV2
size: many
CDR3: CAPHNFLNTEAFF

V: TRBV20-1
size: few
CDR3: CSARGQGGGGTYEQYF

V: TRBV20-1
size: .
CDR3: CSATGGEDYEQYF

V: TRBV7-9
size: many
CDR3: CASSRTGQYGYTF

V: TRBV10-2
size: many
CDR3: CATTAGDTDTQYF

V: TRBV28
size: many
CDR3: CASSFPQRDSTDTQYF

V: TRBV29-1
size: few
CDR3: CSVDIWAGTRDGYTF

V: TRBV6-2/TRBV6-3
size: .
CDR3: CASSPSGVVNTGELFF

V: TRBV3-1
size: .
CDR3: CASSQDGGRGTEAFF

V: TRBV19
size: .
CDR3: CASSWESNYGYTF

V: TRBV7-8
size: .
CDR3: CASSPWDGRGGGLYEQYF

V: TRBV5-6
size: many
CDR3: CASSTGTSRAEQFF

V: TRBV4-1
size: .
CDR3: CASSRILAGSYSEQFF

V: TRBV7-2
size: once
CDR3: CASSPSSSGNTIYF

V: TRBV28
size: many
CDR3: CASSLPGPKVAFF

V: TRBV10-1
size: few
CDR3: CASSESGGVPEAFF